This T cell receptor beta chain derives from a study of Ad26.COV2.S vaccination and SARS-CoV-2 variants. The overall study: Participant was drawn from the COV1001 Ad26.COV2.S trial arm. Study-level findings and limits: There was reportedly substantial breadth in spike-specific CD8+ and CD4+ T cell responses after vaccination.

Note on this clone: Antigen specificity is unknown.

Clones were sequenced by immunoSEQ multiplex PCR, and TCRdb holds only the in-frame ones, with some missing. The sample has some 340,000 clones; roughly 86% are singletons. Treatment denoted: 19 received Ad26.COV2.S at low or high dose, single or two shots; roughly five received placebo; per-sample allocation not given. Sampling was performed 63 days after the first vaccine or placebo injection. The V and J ends lost 4 bases and 2 bases, in that order; junction bases with no gene match: 12. This CDR3 comprises 18 residues. Germline CDR1 SGHRS, CDR2 YFSETQ. V is TRBV5-1 and J is TRBJ2-3, with 11 bases identical to TRBD2. Source: peripheral blood, taken in a trial of Ad26.COV2.S vaccine versus placebo. This receptor was taken from a person aged 18 to 59 who received the Ad26.COV2.S COVID-19 vaccine or a placebo. The DNA of the CDR3 is TGCGCCAGCAGCCCCCACCCCACTAGCGGGGGTGCCACAGATACGCAGTATTTT. It yields the protein CASSPHPTSGGATDTQYF.